Here is one TCR beta chain with its context. No antigen is known for it. The data originate from a study of blood T cells in healthy people across ages. Findings and limits, study-wide: CMV status of donors was not determined, possibly confounding expanded clonotype changes.

Alongside a J-beta primer mix, a sample-barcoded 5' primer served in a second PCR lasting about 7 to 11 cycles. Researchers report that a template-switch adaptor with 12 random nucleotides tagged each cDNA molecule. TCRdb recomputed calls from the 5' RACE reads with MiXCR, one row per CDR3 protein. The table records roughly 700,000 distinct CDR3 sequences, 45% to 50% of them present only once. The CDR3 is 16 residues long. V lost 0 bases and J lost 0, with 14 bases in between. CDR1 is DFQATT, CDR2 SNEGSKA, per germline (reference sequence). The chain uses TRBV20-1 and TRBJ1-2, with D hard to call. Specimen: blood. This receptor was identified in a woman aged 55-70 years in good health. CDR3 nucleotides: TGCAGTGCTAGAGATCTGGATGGAAAAGCTAACTATGGCTACACCTTC. Translation gives CSARDLDGKANYGYTF.